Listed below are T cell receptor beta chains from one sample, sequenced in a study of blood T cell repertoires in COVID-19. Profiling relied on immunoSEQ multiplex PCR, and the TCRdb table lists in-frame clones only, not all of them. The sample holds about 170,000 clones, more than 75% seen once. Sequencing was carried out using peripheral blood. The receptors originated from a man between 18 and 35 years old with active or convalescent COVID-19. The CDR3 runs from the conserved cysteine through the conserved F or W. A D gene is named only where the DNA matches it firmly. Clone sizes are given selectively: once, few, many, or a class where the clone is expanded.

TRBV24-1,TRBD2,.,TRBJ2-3,TGTGCCACCAGTGATTTTCGCTCCCGGGGGGAGACCACAGATACGCAGTATTTT,CATSDFRSRGETTDTQYF
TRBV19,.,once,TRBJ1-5,TGTGCCAGTAGTATTCTTCGGGGGAGCAATCAGCCCCAGCATTTT,CASSILRGSNQPQHF
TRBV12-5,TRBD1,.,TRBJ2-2,TGTGCTAGCGCCGACAGGGTGAACACCGGGGAGCTGTTTTTT,CASADRVNTGELFF
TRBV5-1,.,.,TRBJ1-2,TGCGCCAGCAGCTTGGACAGTATCTATGGCTACACCTTC,CASSLDSIYGYTF
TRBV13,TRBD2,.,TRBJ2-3,TGTGCCAGCAGCTTAGTGGGACTAGCGGGGGGGCCGGTAGATACGCAGTATTTT,CASSLVGLAGGPVDTQYF
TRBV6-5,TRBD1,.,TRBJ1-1,TGTGCCAGCAGCGTTACAGGGGGCCGAACTTTCTTT,CASSVTGGRTFF
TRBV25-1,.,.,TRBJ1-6,TGTGCCAGCAGTGAGGTGGACAGATCTAATTCACCCCTCCACTTT,CASSEVDRSNSPLHF
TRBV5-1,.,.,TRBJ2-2,TGCGCCAGCAGCTTGTGGGGGGAGGACACCGGGGAGCTGTTTTTT,CASSLWGEDTGELFF
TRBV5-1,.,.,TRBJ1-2,TGCGCCAGCAGCTTGGCAAGGGACTCACATAACTATGGCTACACCTTC,CASSLARDSHNYGYTF
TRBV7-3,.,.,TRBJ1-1,TGTGCCAGCAGCCCCGGGACTCACCTGGGGTCTGAAGCTTTCTTT,CASSPGTHLGSEAFF
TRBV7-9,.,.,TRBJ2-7,TGTGCCAGCAGCTTAGACAGGTGGTCCTACGAGCAGTACTTC,CASSLDRWSYEQYF
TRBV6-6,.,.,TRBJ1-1,TGTGCCAGCGGACGGGGAGTCATGAACACTGAAGCTTTCTTT,CASGRGVMNTEAFF
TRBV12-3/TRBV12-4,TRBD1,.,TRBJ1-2,TGTGCCAGCACTAACTCGGACAGGTTGGACTACACCTTC,CASTNSDRLDYTF
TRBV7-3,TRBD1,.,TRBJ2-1,TGTGCCAGCAGCTCTCAACCGGGACAGTACAATGAGCAGTTCTTC,CASSSQPGQYNEQFF
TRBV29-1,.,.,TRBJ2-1,TGCAGCGTTACGGGACTTATCTACAATGAGCAGTTCTTC,CSVTGLIYNEQFF
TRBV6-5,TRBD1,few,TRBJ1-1,TGTGCCAGCAGCTCCACAGGGGACGTCTACACTGAAGCTTTCTTT,CASSSTGDVYTEAFF
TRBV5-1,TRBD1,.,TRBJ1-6,TGCGCCAGCAGCTCGCCGACAGGGAGCTCCTATAATTCACCCCTCCACTTT,CASSSPTGSSYNSPLHF